This T cell receptor beta chain was identified in a study of CD8+ T cells in alopecia areata. RNA extraction was followed by reverse transcription into cDNA, which acted as the sequencing template. Repertoires were generated with immunoSEQ multiplex PCR, while TCRdb's copy carries only in-frame clones and drops some. This sample yields 80,000 or so clones, of which approximately 72% are seen a single time; roughly a quarter belongs to the top ten. V dropped 1 base and J dropped 4 bases, with 10 bases sitting between them. The germline CDR1 and CDR2 sequences are MNHEY and SMNVEV (reference sequence). CDR3 size: 14 residues. Treatment denoted: oral pan-JAK inhibitor, 5-10 mg twice daily. The researchers isolated CD4+ and CD8+ T cells from PBMCs by sorting.

The starting material was CD8+ T cells sorted from blood, obtained at week 24, from a patient treated with tofacitinib. The rearrangement uses TRBV27 and TRBJ2-5, with a possible D match to TRBD2 (5 bases). This clonotype was sampled from a human donor with alopecia areata. The CDR3 DNA reads TGTGCCAGCAGTTTATTGGGCGGGTTAGAGACCCAGTACTTC. It specifies CASSLLGGLETQYF.